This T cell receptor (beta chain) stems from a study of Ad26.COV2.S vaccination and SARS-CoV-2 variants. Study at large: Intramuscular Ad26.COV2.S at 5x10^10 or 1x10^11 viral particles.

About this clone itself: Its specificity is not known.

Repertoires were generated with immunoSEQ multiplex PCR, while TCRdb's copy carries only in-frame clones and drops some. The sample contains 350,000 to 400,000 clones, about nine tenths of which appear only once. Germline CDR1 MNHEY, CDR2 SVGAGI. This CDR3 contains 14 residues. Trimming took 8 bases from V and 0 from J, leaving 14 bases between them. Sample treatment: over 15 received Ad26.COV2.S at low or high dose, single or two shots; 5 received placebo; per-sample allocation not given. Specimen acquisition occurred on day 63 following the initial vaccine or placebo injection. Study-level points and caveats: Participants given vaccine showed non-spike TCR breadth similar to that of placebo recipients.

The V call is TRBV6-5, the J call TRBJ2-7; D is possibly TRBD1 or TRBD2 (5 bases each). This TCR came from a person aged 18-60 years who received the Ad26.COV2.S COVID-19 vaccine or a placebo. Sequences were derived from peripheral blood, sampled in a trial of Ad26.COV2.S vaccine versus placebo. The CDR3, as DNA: TGTGCCAGCGGGGACCTCCTGGGCTCCTACGAGCAGTACTTC. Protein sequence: CASGDLLGSYEQYF.